These T cell receptor beta chains were read from a single sample in a study of CD8+ T cells in alopecia areata. The repertoire was sequenced with immunoSEQ multiplex PCR; TCRdb's copy has only in-frame clones and lacks some. The data show 190,000 or so clones, with about 60% seen just once and less than 4% held by the top ten. This specimen consisted of CD4+ T cells sorted from blood, obtained at week 4, from a patient treated with tofacitinib. These receptors came from a human donor with alopecia areata. Each CDR3 is given with its conserved first and last residue. Each record gives: V gene, D gene, J gene, clone size, CDR3 DNA, CDR3 protein. A D gene is named only where the DNA matches it firmly. Only some rows state a clone size, as once, few, many or a class for expanded clones.

>TRBV5-5|.|TRBJ2-7|few
TGTGCCAGCAGCTTCATTCCGCGGGACAGCCCCTACGAGCAGTACTTC
CASSFIPRDSPYEQYF
>TRBV7-9|TRBD2|TRBJ2-7|.
TGTGCCAGCAGCCTACTTAGGGATGGGAGCGGGGACGAGCAGTACTTC
CASSLLRDGSGDEQYF
>TRBV28|.|TRBJ1-5|few
TGTGCCAGCAGACCGTATCACAGTGTTGTAAGCCAGCATTTT
CASRPYHSVVSQHF
>TRBV5-1|.|TRBJ2-2|.
TGCGCCAGCAGCGGTACCGCAGCCTTCGGGGGCCCCGGGGAGCTGTTTTTT
CASSGTAAFGGPGELFF
>TRBV30|.|TRBJ1-2|.
TGTGCCTGGAGTATTACAGGGAATGGCTACACCTTC
CAWSITGNGYTF
>TRBV5-1|TRBD1|TRBJ2-1|few
TGCGCCAGCAGCTCGAGGACAGGGTCCTACAATGAGCAGTTCTTC
CASSSRTGSYNEQFF
>TRBV5-1|.|TRBJ2-7|few
TGCGCCAGCAGCTTGGCCGGGACACATCTTTCCGAGCAGTACTTC
CASSLAGTHLSEQYF
>TRBV4-3|.|TRBJ2-5|.
TGCGCCAGCAGCCATACAACAGGGACCCAAGAGACCCAGTACTTC
CASSHTTGTQETQYF
>TRBV4-3|.|TRBJ2-3|.
TGCGCCAGCAGCCTCAGGGCCCCCACAGATACGCAGTATTTT
CASSLRAPTDTQYF
>TRBV6-6|.|TRBJ2-3|.
TGTGCCAGCAGTTACCGAACGATCATCACAGATACGCAGTATTTT
CASSYRTIITDTQYF
>TRBV5-1|TRBD1|TRBJ2-6|.
TGCGCCAGCAGCGTCCGGGACAGGGCTGCGTCTGGGGCCAACGTCCTGACTTTC
CASSVRDRAASGANVLTF
>TRBV7-9|.|TRBJ2-4|.
TGTGCCAGCAGCTTAACGGCCCGGGGCAACATTCAGTACTTC
CASSLTARGNIQYF
>TRBV5-1|.|TRBJ2-5|.
TGCGCCAGCAGCTCAGGCCAAGAGACCCAGTACTTC
CASSSGQETQYF
>TRBV7-9|.|TRBJ2-1|few
TGTGCCAGCAGCTTACACAATGAGCAGTTCTTC
CASSLHNEQFF
>TRBV29-1|.|TRBJ2-7|.
TGCAGTACAGGCAATGCCTACGAGCAGTACTTC
CSTGNAYEQYF
>TRBV28|.|TRBJ2-7|.
TGTGCCAGCAGTTTAGGGCAGTCCTACGAGCAGTACTTC
CASSLGQSYEQYF
>TRBV7-9|.|TRBJ2-1|.
TGTGCCAGCAGCCCGCCAAACGGGAATCAGGATGAGCAGTTCTTC
CASSPPNGNQDEQFF
>TRBV27|.|TRBJ1-1|.
TGTGCCAGCAGTTACCGGGTGAACACTGAAGCTTTCTTT
CASSYRVNTEAFF
>TRBV4-1|.|TRBJ2-7|.
TGCGCCAGCAGCCAAGATGGGGCCAGCCACTACGAGCAGTACTTC
CASSQDGASHYEQYF
>TRBV7-9|TRBD1|TRBJ2-3|.
TGTGCCAGTGCTTTAAGGGACAGGTCCGAGGATACGCAGTATTTT
CASALRDRSEDTQYF
>TRBV25-1|TRBD1|TRBJ1-1|.
TGTGCCAGCCGTCCGCCAGGGGGAACTGAAGCTTTCTTT
CASRPPGGTEAFF
>TRBV7-8|TRBD1|TRBJ2-7|.
TGTGCCAGCAGCCCAACCCGGCACAGGGGGCAGTACTTC
CASSPTRHRGQYF
>TRBV30|.|TRBJ1-3|few
TGTGCCTGGAGTGTACCCGGTACTGGAAACACCATATATTTT
CAWSVPGTGNTIYF
>TRBV2|TRBD1|TRBJ2-7|.
TGTGCCAGCAGTGAAGGGCAGGGGGCTATCTACGAGCAGTACTTC
CASSEGQGAIYEQYF
>TRBV7-9|.|TRBJ2-1|few
TGTGCCAGCAGCCTGGACCGCAATGAGCAGTTCTTC
CASSLDRNEQFF